A selection of T cell receptor beta chains follows, all from one sample in a study of blood T cell repertoires in COVID-19. TCRdb's copy holds only in-frame clones and misses some; the assay was immunoSEQ multiplex PCR. Here the sample spans about 200,000 clones, 88% being singletons. The sample was peripheral blood. The source is a man between 18 and 35 years old with active or convalescent COVID-19. Each CDR3 is given without its conserved first and last residue.

CDR3aa: ASREGQNFYGYT
j_gene: TRBJ1-2
v_gene: TRBV2
len: 12

CDR3aa: ASSLGPGGVETQY
j_gene: TRBJ2-5
v_gene: TRBV7-8
len: 13

CDR3aa: ASGPGTGTSYGYT
j_gene: TRBJ1-2
v_gene: TRBV12-5
len: 13

CDR3aa: ASSPAGEGKNIQY
j_gene: TRBJ2-4
v_gene: TRBV18
len: 13

CDR3aa: ASSEARGGTRDTQY
j_gene: TRBJ2-3
v_gene: TRBV2
len: 14

CDR3aa: AISDPTRARNEQF
j_gene: TRBJ2-1
v_gene: TRBV10-3
len: 13

CDR3aa: ASSRQGVTNEKLF
j_gene: TRBJ1-4
v_gene: TRBV6-5
len: 13

CDR3aa: ASSLQGTSNEKLF
j_gene: TRBJ1-4
v_gene: TRBV7-8
len: 13

CDR3aa: ASSLDRGVYGYT
j_gene: TRBJ1-2
v_gene: TRBV13
len: 12

CDR3aa: AWSRRNTIY
j_gene: TRBJ1-3
v_gene: TRBV30
len: 9

CDR3aa: ASSPQTGPETQY
j_gene: TRBJ2-5
v_gene: TRBV3-1/TRBV3-2
len: 12

CDR3aa: ASSQTRDTQY
j_gene: TRBJ2-3
v_gene: TRBV3-1/TRBV3-2
len: 10

CDR3aa: AWSTGINQPQH
j_gene: TRBJ1-5
v_gene: TRBV30
len: 11

CDR3aa: ASSDLEREANEQY
j_gene: TRBJ2-7
v_gene: TRBV2
len: 13

CDR3aa: ASSQELAAPYEQY
j_gene: TRBJ2-7
v_gene: TRBV3-1/TRBV3-2
len: 13

CDR3aa: AWSAGASGRAGGQY
j_gene: TRBJ2-7
v_gene: TRBV30
len: 14

CDR3aa: ASSLVGQGPAF
j_gene: TRBJ1-1
v_gene: TRBV11-2
len: 11

CDR3aa: ASSKRRQGIDEQY
j_gene: TRBJ2-7
v_gene: TRBV6-5
len: 13

CDR3aa: ASSPLRGAEFQPQH
j_gene: TRBJ1-5
v_gene: TRBV7-8
len: 14

CDR3aa: ASITRGQRYIQY
j_gene: TRBJ2-4
v_gene: TRBV9
len: 12

CDR3aa: ASSPRTGAAEKLF
j_gene: TRBJ1-4
v_gene: TRBV18
len: 13

CDR3aa: ASSFYAGDKETQY
j_gene: TRBJ2-5
v_gene: TRBV7-9
len: 13

CDR3aa: ASSQDINYGYT
j_gene: TRBJ1-2
v_gene: TRBV5-1
len: 11

CDR3aa: ASSDEYTGELF
j_gene: TRBJ2-2
v_gene: TRBV2
len: 11

CDR3aa: ASSPSGSRNEQF
j_gene: TRBJ2-1
v_gene: TRBV9
len: 12

CDR3aa: ASSPLAGGPGELF
j_gene: TRBJ2-2
v_gene: TRBV7-6
len: 13

CDR3aa: ASNSKTGNTIY
j_gene: TRBJ1-3
v_gene: TRBV5-1
len: 11

CDR3aa: ASSKRTGTETYGYT
j_gene: TRBJ1-2
v_gene: TRBV4-2
len: 14

CDR3aa: ASSQRKGAGNTIY
j_gene: TRBJ1-3
v_gene: TRBV4-2
len: 13

CDR3aa: ASSLMAGGAGELF
j_gene: TRBJ2-2
v_gene: TRBV7-6
len: 13

CDR3aa: ASSYLRGSPLH
j_gene: TRBJ1-6
v_gene: TRBV6-5
len: 11

CDR3aa: ATSKSGASGRNTIY
j_gene: TRBJ1-3
v_gene: TRBV15
len: 14

CDR3aa: ASSLWGGRNQPQH
j_gene: TRBJ1-5
v_gene: TRBV11-2
len: 13

CDR3aa: ASGKGGTKTNEKLF
j_gene: TRBJ1-4
v_gene: TRBV27
len: 14

CDR3aa: ASSENSGTAFNYGYT
j_gene: TRBJ1-2
v_gene: TRBV7-3
len: 15